This TCR beta chain was sequenced in a study of vaccination and CD4 T cells after COVID-19. Study-wide context: Culture controls were given either a CEFX pool, an HIV-1 Nef pool, or no peptide. Findings and limits, study-wide: Going from approximately 21 to 38, median SARS-CoV-2-reactive clonotypes did not rise significantly. Convalescent patients' vaccine-specific clones were spike mono-reactive in 304 of 307 cases. Convalescent patients gained a median about 85% of their reactive clones only post-vaccination.

The Oncomine TCR Beta short-read assay sequenced DNA from cultured CD4+ T cells. TCRdb passed the PCR reads through MiXCR, listing each CDR3 protein once. The sample yields about 15,000 distinct CDR3 sequences, around 40% seen once. As to this clonotype: The antigen remains unidentified.

The treatment is: approximately 9-day PBMC culture with coronavirus spike peptide pools or control peptides (ViraFEST assay). V was clipped by 3 bases and J by 2 bases, with 16 bases between them. Germline CDR1 is MNHNS and CDR2 is SASEGT. The CDR3 loop spans 16 amino acids. The rearrangement joins TRBV6-1 to TRBJ1-2; tentatively, D is TRBD1 (6 bases). The clonotype originates from a human donor who had recovered from COVID-19. The sample consisted of CD4+ T cells from blood, cultured in vitro, taken before SARS-CoV-2 vaccination. The CDR3 spells CASSEGIDRLNYGYTF. CDR3 sequence (DNA): TGTGCCAGCAGTGAGGGTATAGACAGGTTGAACTATGGCTACACCTTC.